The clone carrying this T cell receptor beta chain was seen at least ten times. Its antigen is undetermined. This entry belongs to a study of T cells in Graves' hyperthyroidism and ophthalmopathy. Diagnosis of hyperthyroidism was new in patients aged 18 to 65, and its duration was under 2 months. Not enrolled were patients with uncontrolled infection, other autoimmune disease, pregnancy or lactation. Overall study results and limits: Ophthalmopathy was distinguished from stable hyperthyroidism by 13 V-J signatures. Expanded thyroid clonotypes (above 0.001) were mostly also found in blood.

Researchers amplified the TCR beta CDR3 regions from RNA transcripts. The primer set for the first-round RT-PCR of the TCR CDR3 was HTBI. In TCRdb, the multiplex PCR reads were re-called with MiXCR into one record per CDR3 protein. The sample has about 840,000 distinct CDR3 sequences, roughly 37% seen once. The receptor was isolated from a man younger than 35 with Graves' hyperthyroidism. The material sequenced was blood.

CDR3 in amino acids: CASSIPGGTEAFF. The DNA for the CDR3 is TGTGCCAGTAGTATCCCGGGTGGAACTGAAGCTTTCTTT. The chain employs TRBV19 and TRBJ1-1; D is ambiguous. V was trimmed by 3 bases and J by 5 bases, leaving 10 bases between them. There are 13 residues in the CDR3. Germline values: CDR1 LNHDA, CDR2 SQIVND (reference sequence).